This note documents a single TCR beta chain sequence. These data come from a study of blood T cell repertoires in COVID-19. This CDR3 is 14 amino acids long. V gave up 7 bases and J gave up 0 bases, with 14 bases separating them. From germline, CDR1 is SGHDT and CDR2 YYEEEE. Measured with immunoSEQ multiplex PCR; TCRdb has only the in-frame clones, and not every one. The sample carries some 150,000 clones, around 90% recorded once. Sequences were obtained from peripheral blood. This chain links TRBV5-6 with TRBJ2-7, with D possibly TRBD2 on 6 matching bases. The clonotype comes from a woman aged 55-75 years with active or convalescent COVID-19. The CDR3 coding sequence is TGTGCCAGCCACCGGCGGGGCATCTCCTACGAGCAGTACTTC. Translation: CASHRRGISYEQYF.